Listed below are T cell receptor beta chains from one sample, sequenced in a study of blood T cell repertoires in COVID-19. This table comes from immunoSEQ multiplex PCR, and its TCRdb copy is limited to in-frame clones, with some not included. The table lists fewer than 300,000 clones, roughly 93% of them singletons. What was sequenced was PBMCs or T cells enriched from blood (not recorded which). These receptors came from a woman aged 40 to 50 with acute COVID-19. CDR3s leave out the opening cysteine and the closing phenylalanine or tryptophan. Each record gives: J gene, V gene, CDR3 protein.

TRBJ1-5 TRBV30 AWSGGQIGQPQH
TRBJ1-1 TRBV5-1 ASTASVRGTEAF
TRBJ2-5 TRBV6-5 ASSRTGKETQY
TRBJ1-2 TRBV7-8 ASSLEAGAVDGYT
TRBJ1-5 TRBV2 ASSELGEVNQPQH
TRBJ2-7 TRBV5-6 ASSARFSGRTDEQY
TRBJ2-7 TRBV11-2 ASSLGAKSYEQY
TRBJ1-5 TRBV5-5 ASSLVTGATPLSNQPQH
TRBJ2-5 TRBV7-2 ASSNTKLETQY
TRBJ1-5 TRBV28 ASSPRQGRKPQH
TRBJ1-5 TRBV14 ASSQWGTGLFYLCNQPQH
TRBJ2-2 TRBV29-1 SVYRNTGELF
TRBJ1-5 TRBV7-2 ASSLEAGPTQPQH
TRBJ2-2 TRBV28 ASSSRGTAYTGELF
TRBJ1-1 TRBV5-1 ASSPSGQPNTEAF
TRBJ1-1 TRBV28 ASGRPNTEAF
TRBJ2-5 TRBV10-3 ATRDREQETQY
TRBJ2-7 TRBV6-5 ASSSPTTRKAYEQY
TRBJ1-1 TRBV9 ASSQAYEAEAF
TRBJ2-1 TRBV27 ASSLAPTTGRIYNEQF
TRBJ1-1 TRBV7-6 ASSFDPQGASEAF
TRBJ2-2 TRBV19 ASSKGLAGVISGELF
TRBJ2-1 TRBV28 ASSRQETAYNEQF
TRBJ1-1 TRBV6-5 ASRTYTNTEAF
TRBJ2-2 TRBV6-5 ASARGERAGELF